What follows are 16 T cell receptor beta chains derived from one specimen sequenced in a study of T-cell memory formation after mild COVID-19. TCRdb independently ran MiXCR on the 5' RACE reads; one entry per CDR3 protein. This repertoire shows about 360,000 distinct CDR3 sequences, 14% found once; its top ten account for approximately 20%. The material sequenced was PBMCs or a T cell subset sorted from them (not recorded which). The receptors come from a man aged 18 to 29 who had mild COVID-19 (a few samples of this study predate the infection). Cell type and time point are not known.

The chain links TRBV5-1 to TRBJ2-3, with D perhaps matching TRBD1 (6 bases). The length of the CDR3 is 12 residues. The ends were cut back, 4 bases at V and 4 bases at J, with 7 bases in the middle. The germline V gene has CDR1 SGHRS and CDR2 YFSETQ. DNA of the CDR3: TGCGCCAGCAGCGGACAGTCAGATACGCAGTATTTT. Protein sequence: CASSGQSDTQYF.

V and J are TRBV4-3 and TRBJ2-6; possibly TRBD2 for D (7 bases). Deletions cut 0 bases from V and 0 bases from J, with 15 bases between. CDR3 length: 19 residues. Germline V gene data show CDR1 as LGHNA and CDR2 as YSLEER. The CDR3 nucleotides are TGCGCCAGCAGCCAAGAGGTAGGCGGGGGCCGCTCTGGGGCCAACGTCCTGACTTTC. This gives the protein CASSQEVGGGRSGANVLTF.

The chain employs TRBV12-3 or TRBV12-4 and TRBJ2-2, with D unclear. The CDR3 covers 15 residues. V shed 0 bases and J shed 1 base, with 6 bases lying between them. This CDR3 reads CASSLAGRNTGELFF. The DNA for the CDR3 is TGTGCCAGCAGTTTAGCGGGAAGGAACACCGGGGAGCTGTTTTTT.

V usage is TRBV29-1 and J usage is TRBJ1-4; TRBD1 aligns across 10 bases. V shed 4 bases, J shed 4 bases, and the junction held 3 bases outside the gene matches. This CDR3 has 14 amino acids. In germline, CDR1 is SQVTM, CDR2 ANQGSEA. The CDR3 DNA reads as TGCAGCGTTGTGACAGGGGGCCTTAATGAAAAACTGTTTTTT. It is translated as CSVVTGGLNEKLFF.

The V and J genes are TRBV7-9 and TRBJ2-1; 12 bases fit TRBD2. This CDR3 spans 17 amino acids. Germline assignment: CDR1 SEHNR and CDR2 FQNEAQ (reference sequence). V lost 6 bases and J lost 5; bases outside the gene matches: 11. The DNA for the CDR3 is TGTGCCAGCAGTCCACCGACCGGGACTAGCGGGCACAATGAGCAGTTCTTC. Protein: CASSPPTGTSGHNEQFF.

In its sample, this clonotype was seen a few times. This sequence joins TRBV7-9 and TRBJ2-7, with TRBD1 identical over 7 bases. The CDR3 runs to 14 residues. V lost 3 bases to trimming and J lost 5 bases; unmatched junction nucleotides: 7. Germline lookup yields CDR1 SEHNR and CDR2 FQNEAQ (reference sequence). CDR3 DNA sequence: TGTGCCAGCAGCTTTACAGGGGTAGTCGACGAGCAGTACTTC. It codes for CASSFTGVVDEQYF.

This chain connects TRBV4-3 to TRBJ1-1, with a possible D match to TRBD1 (6 bases). From germline, CDR1 is LGHNA and CDR2 YSLEER. The CDR3 contains 14 residues. The germline V and J ends were trimmed by 2 bases and 6 bases, with 13 bases remaining between them. The CDR3, as DNA: TGCGCCAGCAGCCAACGGCAGGGGAAGCCTGAAGCTTTCTTT. Residues: CASSQRQGKPEAFF.

This clonotype was counted many times. The J gene is TRBJ2-3, the V gene TRBV7-2, with no clear D. CDR3 length: 12 amino acids. Germline V gene data show CDR1 as SGHTA and CDR2 as FQGNSA. The V gene lost 5 bases and the J gene lost 2 bases, with 5 bases spanning the gap. CDR3: CASSLYTDTQYF. The CDR3 nucleotides read TGTGCCAGCAGCCTATACACAGATACGCAGTATTTT.

This clonotype was found a few times. The chain combines TRBV4-2 with TRBJ1-1, with D tentatively TRBD1 (5 bases). In germline, CDR1 is LGHNA, CDR2 YNFKEQ. CDR3 length equals 13 residues. The V end lost 2 bases, the J end lost 4 bases, and 8 bases lay between the germline ends. The CDR3 coding sequence is TGTGCCAGCAGCCAAAACGGGGGCACTGAAGCTTTCTTT. Its translation: CASSQNGGTEAFF.

In this sample, this clonotype turned up a few times. The chain is built from TRBV7-3 and TRBJ2-2; no firm D call. This CDR3 has 14 amino acids. Germline V lookup: CDR1 SGHTA, CDR2 FQGTGA. V was cut by 4 bases and J by 4 bases, with 10 bases left in between. The CDR3 nucleotides are TGTGCCAGCAGCTCCGAGGCCCTCACCGGGGAGCTGTTTTTT. Residues: CASSSEALTGELFF.

The chain combines TRBV6-2 or TRBV6-3 with TRBJ1-6; 7 nucleotides match TRBD1. Germline V CDR1 and CDR2: MNHEY, SVGEGT. V trimming: 6 bases; J trimming: 9 bases; junction bases outside the gene matches: 8. This CDR3 has 14 amino acids. The CDR3 DNA is TGTGCCAGCAGGAAGGACAGGACCGCTTCACCCCTCCACTTT. Translated, it gives CASRKDRTASPLHF.

V and J are TRBV2 and TRBJ2-1; the D gene is possibly TRBD1 (6 bases). The CDR3 covers 13 residues. Germline CDR1 SNHLY, CDR2 FYNNEI. Between the trimmed V and J ends, which lost 4 bases and 9 bases, there was a span of 13 bases. The CDR3 loop is CASSGQGSREQFF. For the CDR3, the DNA is TGTGCCAGCAGTGGGCAGGGGTCGCGTGAGCAGTTCTTC. The full variable domain, in which reference TRBV2 and TRBJ2-1 provide the parts outside the CDR3, is EPEVTQTPSHQVTQMGQEVILRCVPISNHLYFYWYRQILGQKVEFLVSFYNNEISEKSEIFDDQFSVERPDGSNFTLKIRSTKLEDSAMYFCASSGQGSREQFFGPGTRLTVL.

The chain recombines TRBV21-1 with TRBJ1-2. TRBV21-1 is a documented pseudogene. CDR3 size: 13 residues. CDR3 loop: CASSKLAVYGYTF. The CDR3 DNA reads as TGTGCCAGCAGCAAACTCGCCGTCTATGGCTACACCTTC.

This clonotype has ten or more counts. This chain joins TRBV7-9 and TRBJ2-3; 9 positions match TRBD1. V lost 7 bases and J lost 4; bases outside the gene matches: 6. Looked up from germline, CDR1 is SEHNR and CDR2 is FQNEAQ (reference sequence). The CDR3 has 14 amino acids. Written as DNA, the CDR3 is TGTGCCAGCACCCTACAGGGGGCCGCAGATACGCAGTATTTT. Amino acid sequence: CASTLQGAADTQYF. Variable domain in full (rest from reference TRBV7-9 and TRBJ2-3): DTGVSQNPRHKITKRGQNVTFRCDPISEHNRLYWYRQTLGQGPEFLTYFQNEAQLEKSRLLSDRFSAERPKGSFSTLEIQRTEQGDSAMYLCASTLQGAADTQYFGPGTRLTVL.

The V call is TRBV20-1, the J call TRBJ2-5, with 10 positions matching TRBD2. CDR1 is DFQATT, CDR2 SNEGSKA, per germline (reference sequence). V trimming: 6 bases; J trimming: 5 bases; junction bases outside the gene matches: 12. The CDR3 spans 15 residues. The CDR3 DNA sequence: TGCAGTGCCGGGAGAGCGGGGGGGCTTTGGGAGACCCAGTACTTC. Amino acid sequence: CSAGRAGGLWETQYF.

The chain carries TRBV6-1 and TRBJ1-5; no clear D gene. With 1 base removed from V and 7 bases from J, the gap between germline ends came to 8 bases. This CDR3 is 13 amino acids long. Germline loops: CDR1 MNHNS, CDR2 SASEGT. The CDR3 sequence: CASSEGPRQPQHF. The CDR3 DNA reads TGTGCCAGCAGTGAAGGCCCGAGGCAGCCCCAGCATTTT.